One and the same sample provided the 27 T cell receptor beta chains below, sequenced in a study of molecular identifiers for immune sequencing clone quantification. TCRdb processed the PCR reads anew with MiXCR; each CDR3 protein has one entry. The sample consists of some 91,000 distinct CDR3 sequences, about 24% of them appearing once. Sequencing was performed on naive CD8+ T cells from blood, with Jurkat cell RNA spiked in. Subset indicated: FACS-sorted CD8+CD4-CCR7+CD45RA+ naive T cells. The source of these receptors is a human donor in good health. Some libraries in this study had Jurkat cell RNA spiked in.

This clonotype has at least ten counts. The V call is TRBV11-2, the J call TRBJ2-1, with 7 bases that match TRBD2. Germline CDR1 reads SGHAT; CDR2 reads FQNNGV. V lost 4 bases to trimming and J lost 4 bases; unmatched junction nucleotides: 4. This CDR3 is built from 14 residues. Here the CDR3 DNA reads TGTGCCAGCAGCTCCAGCGGGATTTACAATGAGCAGTTCTTC. Residues: CASSSSGIYNEQFF.

Points on this clonotype: A read error is possible here, since a much larger clone lies one base away. Likely a read error: the CDR3 ends without its conserved phenylalanine or tryptophan. The chain links TRBV2 to TRBJ1-5, with a weak D call TRBD1 (6 bases). The CDR3 sequence is 15 residues long. Germline CDR1 is SNHLY and CDR2 is FYNNEI. Trimming shortened V by 5 bases and J by 7 bases, and 18 bases separated the two germline ends. The CDR3: CASSSTGFSKQPQHS. As DNA, the CDR3 is TGTGCCAGCAGTTCGACAGGCTTCTCGAAACAGCCCCAGCATTCT.

This clonotype was recorded at least ten times. The rearrangement links TRBV20-1 to TRBJ2-7; 8 nucleotides match TRBD1. Germline trimming cut 6 bases from V and 2 bases from J; bases unmatched to any gene: 6. Germline lookup yields CDR1 DFQATT and CDR2 SNEGSKA (reference sequence). This CDR3 is built from 13 residues. The CDR3 nucleotides are TGCAGTGCACCGCAGGGGGCCACCTACGAGCAGTACTTC. It translates to CSAPQGATYEQYF.

In regard to this clonotype: One end of the junction is discordant with germline, which a read error may explain. This sequence joins TRBV19 and TRBJ1-1, with no clear D. Germline assignment: CDR1 LNHDA and CDR2 SQIVND (reference sequence). The CDR3 is made up of 17 amino acids. CDR3 nucleotides: TGTGCCAGTAGTGATATGGACCGAATACTAATGAACACTGAAGCTGTCTTT. Residues: CASSDMDRILMNTEAVF. Full variable domain (missing parts from reference TRBV19 and TRBJ1-1): DGGITQSPKYLFRKEGQNVTLSCEQNLNHDAMYWYRQDPGQGLRLIYYSQIVNDFQKGDIAEGYSVSREKKESFPLTVTSAQKNPTAFYLCASSDMDRILMNTEAVFGQGTRLTVV.

This clonotype was counted a few times. This sequence joins TRBV7-9 and TRBJ2-1, with TRBD2 identical over 7 bases. Trimming removed 1 base from V and 0 bases from J; junction bases left unmatched: 3. Germline V gene lookup returns CDR1 SEHNR and CDR2 FQNEAQ (reference sequence). This CDR3 spans 16 amino acids. CDR3 residues: CASSLGSSGSYNEQFF. In DNA, the CDR3 is TGTGCCAGCAGCTTAGGATCTAGCGGCTCCTACAATGAGCAGTTCTTC.

With respect to this clonotype: A single base separates this from a much larger clone, so it may be a read error. The chain couples TRBV7-9 to TRBJ2-1; weak D call: TRBD2 (6 bases). The CDR3 is 14 amino acids. CDR1 and CDR2 (germline): SEHNR, FQNEAQ (reference sequence). The CDR3 reads CASSLVAGIGERFF. The CDR3, as DNA: TGTGCCAGCAGCTTAGTCGCGGGAATCGGGGAGCGGTTCTTC.

This clonotype has a handful of counts. A read error may be the cause here, since a much bigger clone is one base away. The chain has TRBV20-1 and TRBJ2-3; D is unclear. CDR3 size: 13 residues. Germline assignment: CDR1 DFQATT and CDR2 SNEGSKA (reference sequence). For the CDR3, the DNA is TGCAGTGCTAGGCGCCCCAACACAGTTACGCAGTATTTT. Protein product: CSARRPNTVTQYF.

This clonotype came up many times. The J gene is TRBJ1-2, the V gene TRBV5-1; 7 bases align to TRBD1. This CDR3 spans 15 amino acids. V dropped 4 bases and J dropped 3; count of bases not matched to a gene: 9. Germline CDR1 and CDR2: SGHRS and YFSETQ. The CDR3 region is CASSPDRVEDYGYTF. For the CDR3, the DNA is TGCGCCAGCAGCCCCGACAGGGTCGAAGACTATGGCTACACCTTC.

This clonotype was observed a handful of times. A much larger clone differs by one base, so this may be a read error. This CDR3 fails to terminate in the conserved phenylalanine or tryptophan, so it likely reflects a read error. V gene TRBV12-3 or TRBV12-4 combines with J gene TRBJ2-3; no clear D gene. The CDR3 length is 14 residues. Trimming left V 3 bases short and J 2 bases short, with 9 bases between. The DNA of the CDR3 is TGTGCCAGCAGTTTCCCCCAGACCACAGATACGCAGTATTCT. Translating gives CASSFPQTTDTQYS.

This clonotype has at least ten counts. The genes are TRBV7-2 and TRBJ1-5; no reliable D call. This CDR3 contains 13 residues. With 5 bases removed from V and 0 bases from J, the gap between germline ends came to 5 bases. Germline CDR1 SGHTA, CDR2 FQGNSA. As DNA, the CDR3 is TGTGCCAGCAGCGTATATAGCAATCAGCCCCAGCATTTT. Translating it yields CASSVYSNQPQHF.

Note on this clonotype: A much larger clone sits a single nucleotide away, making a read error possible. Here the CDR3 reads CASLIGGGSNQPQHF. In DNA, the CDR3 is TGTGCCAGCTTAATAGGGGGTGGTAGCAATCAGCCCCAGCATTTT. This chain links TRBV6-1 with TRBJ1-5; weak D call: TRBD1 (6 bases). This CDR3 has 15 amino acids. V lost 8 bases and J lost 0, with 14 bases in between. Germline CDR1 MNHNS, CDR2 SASEGT.

The chain recombines TRBV20-1 with TRBJ1-5; maybe TRBD1 (5 bases). The V gene's germline CDR1 is DFQATT and CDR2 SNEGSKA (reference sequence). The CDR3 extends over 16 amino acids. Trimming took off 6 bases at V and 3 bases at J, with 21 bases between the two ends. In nucleotides, the CDR3 is TGCAGTGCGGAAACAGGACTAGAAAACCACAATCAGCCCCAGCATTTT. This translates into CSAETGLENHNQPQHF.

Of note for this clonotype: The junction departs from the called germline gene at one end, perhaps through a read error. The chain joins TRBV6-6 to TRBJ2-5; D possibly corresponds to TRBD2 (6 bases). This CDR3 is built from 15 residues. Germline loops: CDR1 MNHNY, CDR2 SVGAGI (reference sequence). CDR3 in DNA: TGTGCCAGCAGTTACTCGATGGGGGGAGAAGAGACCCAGCACTTC. Protein sequence: CASSYSMGGEETQHF.

In this sample, this clonotype turned up many times. The rearrangement uses TRBV6-2 or TRBV6-3 and TRBJ1-2, with 7 bases lining up with TRBD1. Looked up from germline, CDR1 is MNHEY and CDR2 is SVGEGT. There are 16 residues in the CDR3. Losses at the gene ends were 6 bases for V and 3 bases for J; bases not matched to a gene: 13. The DNA for the CDR3 is TGTGCCAGCAGAACGGACAGGATCGCATCCTACTATGGCTACACCTTC. It encodes CASRTDRIASYYGYTF.

This clonotype has at least ten counts. The chain couples TRBV20-1 to TRBJ2-7; no definite D call. V lost 1 base, J lost 2 bases, and 18 bases lay in between. CDR3 size: 16 residues. CDR1 and CDR2 (germline): DFQATT, SNEGSKA (reference sequence). CDR3 DNA: TGCAGTGCTAGAGGGACCGGGTCCCACCCCCCCTACGAGCAGTACTTC. Amino acids: CSARGTGSHPPYEQYF.

This clonotype was observed many times. The CDR3 region is CASSIGFIPGANVLTF. For the CDR3, the DNA is TGTGCCAGTAGTATCGGTTTCATACCCGGGGCCAACGTCCTGACTTTC. The chain combines TRBV19 with TRBJ2-6; no firm D call. Looked up from germline, CDR1 is LNHDA and CDR2 is SQIVND (reference sequence). The CDR3 loop spans 16 amino acids. Trimming shortened V by 3 bases and J by 4 bases, and 13 bases separated the two germline ends.

Ten or more counts support this clonotype. This chain links TRBV3-1 with TRBJ2-7; D gene uncertain. The germline V and J ends were trimmed by 2 bases and 2 bases, with 10 bases remaining between them. The V gene's germline CDR1 is LGHDT and CDR2 YNNKEL (reference sequence). The CDR3 has 14 residues. The CDR3, as DNA: TGTGCCAGCAGCCAATCGCTCAGCACCTACGAGCAGTACTTC. It codes for CASSQSLSTYEQYF.

In this sample, this clonotype turned up once. This could be a read error, since a much larger clone is one nucleotide away. V is TRBV15 and J is TRBJ2-5; D unresolved. In germline, CDR1 is LNHNV, CDR2 YYDKDF (reference sequence). There are 13 residues in the CDR3. The ends were cut back, 1 base at V and 7 bases at J, with 10 bases in the middle. CDR3 sequence: CATSRGVQVTQYF. In DNA form, the CDR3 reads TGTGCCACCAGCAGAGGGGTCCAGGTGACCCAGTACTTC.

This clonotype was detected ten times or more. The chain links TRBV13 to TRBJ2-7; 8 nucleotides line up with TRBD1. The trim removed 4 bases at V and 0 bases at J, leaving 2 bases unmatched. The V gene's germline CDR1 is PRHDT and CDR2 FYEKMQ (reference sequence). The CDR3 length is 14 residues. The CDR3 coding sequence is TGTGCCAGCAGCTCAGGACAGGGCTCCTACGAGCAGTACTTC. Amino acids: CASSSGQGSYEQYF.

This clonotype appeared a single time. The chain is built from TRBV5-8 and TRBJ2-3; a weak D match, TRBD2 (5 bases). From germline, CDR1 is SGHTS and CDR2 YDEGEE. CDR3 length equals 19 residues. V was clipped by 0 bases and J by 2 bases, with 22 bases between them. CDR3 loop: CASSLADYRLAGDTDTQYF. CDR3 DNA: TGTGCCAGCAGCTTGGCCGATTATCGGCTAGCTGGAGACACAGATACGCAGTATTTT.

This clonotype was recorded at least ten times. This rearrangement joins TRBV10-3 to TRBJ2-6, with D possibly called TRBD1 or TRBD2 (7 bases each). Germline V gives CDR1 ENHRY, CDR2 SYGVKD. V lost 5 bases and J 0 bases, leaving 11 bases between the germline ends. The CDR3 spans 16 residues. The DNA for the CDR3 is TGTGCCATCAGTCAGGGGGGGGACTCTGGGGCCAACGTCCTGACTTTC. Its protein is CAISQGGDSGANVLTF.

This clonotype was seen repeatedly, ten times or more. The chain has TRBV6-5 and TRBJ2-3; D is perhaps TRBD2 (5 bases). V was trimmed by 5 bases and J by 0 bases, leaving 12 bases between them. CDR3 length equals 15 residues. Germline CDR1 is MNHEY and CDR2 is SVGAGI. The CDR3 loop is CASSPLRGSTDTQYF. The CDR3 nucleotides are TGTGCCAGCAGTCCCCTCCGGGGAAGCACAGATACGCAGTATTTT.

This clonotype came up many times. The rearrangement links TRBV6-1 to TRBJ1-4, with 7 positions matching TRBD1. Germline V CDR1 and CDR2: MNHNS, SASEGT. This CDR3 region has 13 residues. With V trimmed by 8 bases and J by 8 bases, 8 bases remained unmatched. The CDR3 loop reads CASRPQGDEKLFF. The CDR3, as DNA: TGTGCCAGCCGCCCGCAGGGGGACGAAAAACTGTTTTTT.

Note on this clonotype: This sequence may be a read error, since a much larger clone differs from it by one base. The gene calls are TRBV5-6 and TRBJ2-2, with a possible D match to TRBD1 (6 bases). Per germline, CDR1 SGHDT and CDR2 YYEEEE. This CDR3 contains 16 residues. CDR3 region: CASRLAQGFFTGELFF. CDR3 DNA: TGTGCCAGCCGCTTAGCACAGGGATTTTTCACCGGGGAGCTGTTTTTT.

This clonotype was picked up one time. This may arise from a read error, as a much more abundant clone is one base away. The chain links TRBV10-3 to TRBJ2-3, with 8 bases lining up with TRBD2. This CDR3 is built from 15 residues. Germline values: CDR1 ENHRY, CDR2 SYGVKD. Written as DNA, the CDR3 is TGTGCCACCAGTTATAGCGGGGAAGGCACAGATACGCAGTATTTT. It encodes CATSYSGEGTDTQYF.

In this sample, this clonotype turned up a few times. This chain joins TRBV7-9 and TRBJ2-1; D unresolved. Germline V lookup: CDR1 SEHNR, CDR2 FQNEAQ (reference sequence). Trimming pared 3 bases from V and 5 bases from J, leaving 5 bases between. This CDR3 contains 12 residues. CDR3 region: CASSFFDNEQFF. CDR3 DNA: TGTGCCAGCAGCTTTTTTGACAATGAGCAGTTCTTC.

This clonotype was detected many times. CDR3 sequence: CSAKGGDRNQPQHF. CDR3 nucleotides: TGCAGTGCTAAGGGGGGTGATCGCAATCAGCCCCAGCATTTT. The chain employs TRBV20-1 and TRBJ1-5; D perhaps matches TRBD1 (6 bases). CDR1 and CDR2 from the germline V gene are DFQATT and SNEGSKA (reference sequence). This CDR3 has 14 residues. V was trimmed by 4 bases and J by 2 bases, leaving 12 bases between them.